The source of this TCR beta chain is a study of cytomegalovirus exposure and HLA in healthy donors. Use of 60 Vbeta and 13 Jbeta primers characterized the PCR. TCRdb keeps only in-frame clones here, not all; method: immunoSEQ multiplex PCR. The profile covers about 170,000 clones, with roughly 80% appearing a single time and less than 3% taken by the ten largest. With 0 bases removed from V and 6 bases from J, the gap between germline ends came to 8 bases. The CDR3 covers 13 residues. CDR1 and CDR2 (germline): KGHSH, LQKENI. In its sample, this clone was seen once. The sample was PBMCs. This clonotype originated in a male donor in good health and CMV-seronegative. The rearrangement uses TRBV18 and TRBJ2-5; perhaps TRBD2 as D (5 bases). The CDR3 nucleotides are TGTGCCAGCTCACCACCGAACGGGAAGACCCAGTACTTC. It encodes CASSPPNGKTQYF.